This T cell receptor beta chain was identified during a study of T cells in Graves' hyperthyroidism and ophthalmopathy. For the study at large: Blood was drawn when the patient was first diagnosed and still untreated.

At least 3 on the Clinical Activity Score was recorded for ophthalmopathy patients, who also had NOSPECS grade at least 4 and duration under 3 months. Germline trimming cut 1 base from V and 2 bases from J; bases unmatched to any gene: 7. Germline V gives CDR1 SEHNR, CDR2 FQNEAQ (reference sequence). The CDR3 consists of 16 residues. General study results and limits: Most thyroid clonotypes that were expanded above 0.001 also turned up in blood.

Template material for amplifying TCR beta CDR3 regions consisted of RNA transcripts. RT-PCR in the first round (using the HTBI primer set) targeted the TCR CDR3. TCRdb used MiXCR to reprocess the multiplex PCR reads, holding one entry per CDR3 protein. Of nearly 250,000 distinct CDR3 sequences in the sample, around 25% were seen once. In its sample, this clonotype was seen many times. Its antigen is as yet unknown. This clonotype originated in a woman aged 35 to 49 with Graves' ophthalmopathy. The V gene is TRBV7-9, the J gene TRBJ2-5; TRBD1 aligns across 7 bases. Sequenced material: blood. The DNA for the CDR3 is TGTGCCAGCAGCTTAGGACAGGGAATGGGACAAGAGACCCAGTACTTC. It specifies CASSLGQGMGQETQYF.